This TCR beta chain was retrieved from a study of Ad26.COV2.S vaccination and SARS-CoV-2 variants. On this clone: Antigen: not known.

V dropped 5 bases and J dropped 2; count of bases not matched to a gene: 10. Looked up from germline, CDR1 is MNHEY and CDR2 is SVGEGT. CDR3 length: 16 residues. Sequenced by immunoSEQ multiplex PCR; TCRdb stores in-frame clones only, minus some. The table has approximately 400,000 clones, roughly 85% seen once. Points from the study as a whole: Reported post-vaccination CD8+ and CD4+ T cell responses to spike showed substantial breadth. Vaccine and placebo recipients had similar non-spike TCR breadth.

Noted treatment: roughly 20 received Ad26.COV2.S at low or high dose, single or two shots; a few received placebo; per-sample allocation not given. Samples were taken on day 63 after the first vaccine or placebo injection. The gene calls are TRBV6-2 or TRBV6-3 and TRBJ2-5; 8 positions agree with TRBD1. This sequence was found in a person aged 18-60 years who received the Ad26.COV2.S COVID-19 vaccine or a placebo. This sample comprised peripheral blood, obtained in a trial of Ad26.COV2.S vaccine versus placebo. The CDR3 protein is CASSGDRISRQETQYF. The CDR3 region has the DNA TGTGCCAGCAGTGGGGACAGGATTTCTCGGCAAGAGACCCAGTACTTC.